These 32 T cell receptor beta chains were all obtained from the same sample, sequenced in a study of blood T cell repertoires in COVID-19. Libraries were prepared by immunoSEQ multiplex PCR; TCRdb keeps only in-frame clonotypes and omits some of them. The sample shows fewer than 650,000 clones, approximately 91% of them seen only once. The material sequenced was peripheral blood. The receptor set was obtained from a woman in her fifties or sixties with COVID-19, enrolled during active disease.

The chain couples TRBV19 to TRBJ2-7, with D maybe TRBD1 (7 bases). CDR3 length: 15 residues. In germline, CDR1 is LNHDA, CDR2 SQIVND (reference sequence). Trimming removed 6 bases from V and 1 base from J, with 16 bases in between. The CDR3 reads CASRRGSGGSYEQYF. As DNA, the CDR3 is TGTGCCAGTAGACGGGGGTCAGGGGGTTCCTACGAGCAGTACTTC. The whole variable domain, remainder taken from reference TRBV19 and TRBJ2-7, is DGGITQSPKYLFRKEGQNVTLSCEQNLNHDAMYWYRQDPGQGLRLIYYSQIVNDFQKGDIAEGYSVSREKKESFPLTVTSAQKNPTAFYLCASRRGSGGSYEQYFGPGTRLTVT.

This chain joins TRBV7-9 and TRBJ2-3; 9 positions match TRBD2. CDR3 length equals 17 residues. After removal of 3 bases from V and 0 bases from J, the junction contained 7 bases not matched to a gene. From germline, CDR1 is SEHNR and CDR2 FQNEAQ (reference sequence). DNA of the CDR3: TGTGCCAGCAGCTTCCTAAGAAGCGGGGGGAGCACAGATACGCAGTATTTT. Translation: CASSFLRSGGSTDTQYF.

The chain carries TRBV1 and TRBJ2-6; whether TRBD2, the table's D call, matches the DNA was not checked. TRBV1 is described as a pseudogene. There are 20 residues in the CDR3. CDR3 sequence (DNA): TGCACCAGCAGCCAAGATCCCGAGGGGCGGGAAGGTTCTGGGGCCAACGTCCTGACTTTC. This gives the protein CTSSQDPEGREGSGANVLTF.

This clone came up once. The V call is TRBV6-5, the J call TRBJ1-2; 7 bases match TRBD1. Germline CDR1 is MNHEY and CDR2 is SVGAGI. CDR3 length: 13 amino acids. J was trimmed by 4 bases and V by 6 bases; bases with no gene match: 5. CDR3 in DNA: TGTGCCAGCAGGTCCAGGGGGTTCTATGGCTACACCTTC. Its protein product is CASRSRGFYGYTF.

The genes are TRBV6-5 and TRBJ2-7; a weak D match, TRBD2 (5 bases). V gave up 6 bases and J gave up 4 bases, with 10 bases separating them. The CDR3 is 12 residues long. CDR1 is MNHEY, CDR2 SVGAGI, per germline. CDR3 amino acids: CASSMTGYEQYF. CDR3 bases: TGTGCCAGCAGCATGACGGGATACGAGCAGTACTTC.

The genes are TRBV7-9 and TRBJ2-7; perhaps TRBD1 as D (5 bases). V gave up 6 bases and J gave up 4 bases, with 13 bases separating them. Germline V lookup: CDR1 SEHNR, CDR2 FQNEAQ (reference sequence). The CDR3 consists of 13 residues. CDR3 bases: TGTGCCAGCAGGGACCCAGGGCCTTACGAGCAGTACTTC. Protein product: CASRDPGPYEQYF.

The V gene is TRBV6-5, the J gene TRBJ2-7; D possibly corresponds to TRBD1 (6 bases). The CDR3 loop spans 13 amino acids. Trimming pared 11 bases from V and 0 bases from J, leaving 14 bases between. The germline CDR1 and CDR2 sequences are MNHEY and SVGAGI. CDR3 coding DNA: TGTGCCTGCCGGTCAGGGGACTCCTACGAGCAGTACTTC. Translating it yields CACRSGDSYEQYF.

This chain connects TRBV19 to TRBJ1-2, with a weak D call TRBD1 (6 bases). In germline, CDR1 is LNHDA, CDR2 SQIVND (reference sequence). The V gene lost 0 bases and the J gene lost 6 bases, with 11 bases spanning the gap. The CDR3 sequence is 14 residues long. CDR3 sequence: CASSIDPGVDGYTF. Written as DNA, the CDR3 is TGTGCCAGTAGTATAGACCCAGGGGTGGATGGCTACACCTTC.

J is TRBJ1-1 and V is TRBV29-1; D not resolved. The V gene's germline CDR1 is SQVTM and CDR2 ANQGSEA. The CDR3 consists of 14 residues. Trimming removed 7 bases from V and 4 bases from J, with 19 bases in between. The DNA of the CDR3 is TGCAGCGCTAAACCGGGAGAGGGTGGCACTGAAGCTTTCTTT. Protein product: CSAKPGEGGTEAFF.

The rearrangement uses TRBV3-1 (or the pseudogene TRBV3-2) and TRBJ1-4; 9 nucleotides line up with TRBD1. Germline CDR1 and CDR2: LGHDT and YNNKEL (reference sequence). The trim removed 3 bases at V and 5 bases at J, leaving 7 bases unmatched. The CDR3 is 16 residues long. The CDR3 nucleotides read TGTGCCAGCAGCCACGCACCCGGGACAGGGAATGAAAAACTGTTTTTT. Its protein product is CASSHAPGTGNEKLFF.

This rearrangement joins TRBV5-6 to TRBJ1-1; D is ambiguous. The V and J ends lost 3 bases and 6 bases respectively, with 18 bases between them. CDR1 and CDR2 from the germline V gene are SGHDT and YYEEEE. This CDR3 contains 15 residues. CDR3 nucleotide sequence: TGTGCCAGCAGCTACCCGGGAACCACGGCGGCTGAAGCTTTCTTT. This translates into CASSYPGTTAAEAFF.

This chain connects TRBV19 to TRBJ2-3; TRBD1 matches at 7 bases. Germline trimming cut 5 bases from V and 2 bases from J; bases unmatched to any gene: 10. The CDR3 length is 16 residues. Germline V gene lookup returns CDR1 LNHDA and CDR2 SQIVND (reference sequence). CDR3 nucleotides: TGTGCCAGTAGTCCTATAGCCGGGACAGCCACAGATACGCAGTATTTT. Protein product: CASSPIAGTATDTQYF.

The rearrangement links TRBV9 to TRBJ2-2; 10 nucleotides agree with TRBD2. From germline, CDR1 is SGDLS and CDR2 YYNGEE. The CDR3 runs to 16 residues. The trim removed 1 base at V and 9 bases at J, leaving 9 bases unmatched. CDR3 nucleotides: TGTGCCAGCAGCGTATCAAGCGGGGGGGCTGCACGGGAGCTGTTTTTT. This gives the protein CASSVSSGGAARELFF.

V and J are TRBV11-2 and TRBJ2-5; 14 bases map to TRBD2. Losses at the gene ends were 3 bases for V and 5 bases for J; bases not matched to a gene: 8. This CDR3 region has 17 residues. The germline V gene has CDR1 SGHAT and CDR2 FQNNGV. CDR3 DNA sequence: TGTGCCAGCAGCTTCGGGACTAGCGGGGGAGGGCGGGAGACCCAGTACTTC. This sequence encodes CASSFGTSGGGRETQYF.

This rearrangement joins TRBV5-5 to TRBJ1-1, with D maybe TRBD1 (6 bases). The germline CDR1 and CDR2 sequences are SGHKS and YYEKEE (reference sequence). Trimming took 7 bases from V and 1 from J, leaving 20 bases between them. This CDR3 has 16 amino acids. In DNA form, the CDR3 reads TGTGCCAGCTCCCAGGGGATTGTATTGGGGAACACTGAAGCTTTCTTT. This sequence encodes CASSQGIVLGNTEAFF.

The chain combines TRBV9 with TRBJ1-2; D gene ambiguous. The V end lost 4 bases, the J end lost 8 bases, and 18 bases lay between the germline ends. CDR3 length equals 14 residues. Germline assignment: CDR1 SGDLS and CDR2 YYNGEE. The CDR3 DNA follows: TGTGCCAGCAGCCCCTGGACGGAAACGGGAGGCTACACCTTC. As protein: CASSPWTETGGYTF.

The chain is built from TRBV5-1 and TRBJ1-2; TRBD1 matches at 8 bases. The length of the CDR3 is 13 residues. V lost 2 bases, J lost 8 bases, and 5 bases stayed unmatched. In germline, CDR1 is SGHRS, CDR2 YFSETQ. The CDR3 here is CASSFDRGWGYTF. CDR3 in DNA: TGCGCCAGCAGCTTTGACAGGGGCTGGGGCTACACCTTC.

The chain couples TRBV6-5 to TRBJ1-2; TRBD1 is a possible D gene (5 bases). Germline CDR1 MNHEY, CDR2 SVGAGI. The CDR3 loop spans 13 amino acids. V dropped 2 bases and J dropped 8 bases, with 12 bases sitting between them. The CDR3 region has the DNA TGTGCCAGCAGTTACAATCAGGGAGGAGGCTACACCTTC. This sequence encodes CASSYNQGGGYTF.

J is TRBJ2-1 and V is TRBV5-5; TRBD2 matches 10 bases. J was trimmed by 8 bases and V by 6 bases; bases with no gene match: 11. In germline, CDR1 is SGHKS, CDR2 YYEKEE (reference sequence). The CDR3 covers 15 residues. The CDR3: CASISAGGPEHEQFF. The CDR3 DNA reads TGTGCCAGCATCTCAGCGGGGGGGCCTGAACATGAGCAGTTCTTC.

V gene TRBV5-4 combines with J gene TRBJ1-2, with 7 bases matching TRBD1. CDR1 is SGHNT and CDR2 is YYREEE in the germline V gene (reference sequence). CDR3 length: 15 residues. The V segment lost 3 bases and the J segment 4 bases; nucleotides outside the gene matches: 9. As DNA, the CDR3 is TGTGCCAGCAGCTCCGACAGGGCACCAATCTATGGCTACACCTTC. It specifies CASSSDRAPIYGYTF.

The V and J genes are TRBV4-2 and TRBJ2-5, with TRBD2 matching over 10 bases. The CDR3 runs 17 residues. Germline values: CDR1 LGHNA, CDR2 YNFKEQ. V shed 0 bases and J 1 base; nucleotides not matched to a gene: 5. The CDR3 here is CASSQDSGLAVQETQYF. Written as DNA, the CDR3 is TGTGCCAGCAGCCAAGATTCTGGACTAGCGGTCCAAGAGACCCAGTACTTC.

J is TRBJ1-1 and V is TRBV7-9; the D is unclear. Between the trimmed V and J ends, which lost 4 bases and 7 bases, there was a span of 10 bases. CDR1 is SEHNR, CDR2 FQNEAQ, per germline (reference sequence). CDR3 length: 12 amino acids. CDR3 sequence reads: CASSSTSYEAFF. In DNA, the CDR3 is TGTGCCAGCAGCTCTACGTCTTATGAAGCTTTCTTT.

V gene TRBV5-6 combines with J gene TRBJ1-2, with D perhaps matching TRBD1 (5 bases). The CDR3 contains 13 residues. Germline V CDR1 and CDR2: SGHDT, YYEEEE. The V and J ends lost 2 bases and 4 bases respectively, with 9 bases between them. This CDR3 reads CASSFGTGYGYTF. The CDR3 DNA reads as TGTGCCAGCAGCTTCGGGACTGGCTATGGCTACACCTTC.

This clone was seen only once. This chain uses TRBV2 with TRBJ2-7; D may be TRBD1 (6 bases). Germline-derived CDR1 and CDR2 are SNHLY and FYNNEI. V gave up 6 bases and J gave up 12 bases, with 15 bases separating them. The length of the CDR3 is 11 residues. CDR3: CASSSTGGGYF. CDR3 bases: TGTGCCAGCAGCTCGACAGGTGGCGGGTACTTC.

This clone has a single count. This CDR3 is CATGPGISENIQYF. CDR3 DNA sequence: TGTGCCACGGGCCCGGGGATTAGCGAGAACATTCAGTACTTC. This chain uses TRBV24-1 with TRBJ2-4, with D possibly being TRBD2 (5 bases). CDR3 length: 14 residues. Germline CDR1 and CDR2: KGHDR and SFDVKD. Trimming took 10 bases from V and 7 from J, leaving 19 bases between them.

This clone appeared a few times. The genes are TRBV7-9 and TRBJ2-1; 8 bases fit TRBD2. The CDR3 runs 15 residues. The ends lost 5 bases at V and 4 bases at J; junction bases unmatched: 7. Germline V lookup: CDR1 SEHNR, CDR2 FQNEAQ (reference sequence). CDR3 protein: CASSRAGGVYNEQFF. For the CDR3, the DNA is TGTGCCAGCAGCCGTGCGGGGGGCGTTTACAATGAGCAGTTCTTC.

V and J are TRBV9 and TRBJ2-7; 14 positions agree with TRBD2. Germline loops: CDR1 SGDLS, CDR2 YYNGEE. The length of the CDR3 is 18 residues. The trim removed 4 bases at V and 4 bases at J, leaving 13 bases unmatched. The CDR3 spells CASSLDGLTSGGAYEQYF. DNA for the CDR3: TGTGCCAGCAGCCTAGATGGACTGACTAGCGGGGGGGCTTACGAGCAGTACTTC. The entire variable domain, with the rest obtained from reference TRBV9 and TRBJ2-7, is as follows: DSGVTQTPKHLITATGQRVTLRCSPRSGDLSVYWYQQSLDQGLQFLIQYYNGEERAKGNILERFSAQQFPDLHSELNLSSLELGDSALYFCASSLDGLTSGGAYEQYFGPGTRLTVT.

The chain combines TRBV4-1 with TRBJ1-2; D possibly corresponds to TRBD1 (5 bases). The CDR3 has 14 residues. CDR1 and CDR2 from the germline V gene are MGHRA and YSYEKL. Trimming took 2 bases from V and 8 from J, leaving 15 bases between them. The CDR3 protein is CASSQLPGRIGYTF. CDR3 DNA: TGCGCCAGCAGCCAACTCCCAGGGCGGATCGGCTACACCTTC.

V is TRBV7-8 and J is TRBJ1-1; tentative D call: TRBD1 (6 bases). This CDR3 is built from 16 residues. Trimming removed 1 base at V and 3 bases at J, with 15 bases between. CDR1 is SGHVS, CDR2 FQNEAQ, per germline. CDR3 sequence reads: CASSLGGQAIDTEAFF. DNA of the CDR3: TGTGCCAGCAGCTTAGGGGGACAAGCAATAGACACTGAAGCTTTCTTT.

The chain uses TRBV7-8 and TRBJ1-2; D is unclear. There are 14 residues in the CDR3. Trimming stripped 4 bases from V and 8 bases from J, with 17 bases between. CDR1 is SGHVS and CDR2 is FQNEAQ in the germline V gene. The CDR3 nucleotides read TGTGCCAGCAGCTCGGCCGGGTGGATCGGAGGCTACACCTTC. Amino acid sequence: CASSSAGWIGGYTF.

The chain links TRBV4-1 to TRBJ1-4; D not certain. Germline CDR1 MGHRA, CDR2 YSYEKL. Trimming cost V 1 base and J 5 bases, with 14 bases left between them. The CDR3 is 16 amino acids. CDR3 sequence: CASSQAFTVANEKLFF. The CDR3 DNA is TGCGCCAGCAGCCAAGCGTTCACAGTCGCGAATGAAAAACTGTTTTTT.

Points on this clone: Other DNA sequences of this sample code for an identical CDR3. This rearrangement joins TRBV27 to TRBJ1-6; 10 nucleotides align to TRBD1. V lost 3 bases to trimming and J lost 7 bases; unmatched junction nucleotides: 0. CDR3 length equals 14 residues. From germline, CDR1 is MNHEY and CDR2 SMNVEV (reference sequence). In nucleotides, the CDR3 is TGTGCCAGCAGTTTGGGACAGGGGAATTCACCCCTCCACTTT. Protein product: CASSLGQGNSPLHF.